These T cell receptor beta chains were read from a single sample in a study of OX40 agonist ivuxolimab in advanced cancers. Data came from immunoSEQ multiplex PCR; TCRdb stores just in-frame clones and leaves some out. The table lists roughly 56,000 clones, around 75% of them singletons. The sample was CD4+ or CD8+ T cells sorted from blood, taken in a trial of the OX40 agonist ivuxolimab. These receptors were collected from an adult with an advanced solid tumor such as melanoma, head and neck, liver or kidney cancer. CDR3s leave out the opening cysteine and the closing phenylalanine or tryptophan. Not every row has a clone size; where given, it reads once, few, many or a size class.

V,size,CDR3
TRBV2,.,ASSIGDRGGKLF
TRBV6-5,.,ASSKHQTGTGGMF
TRBV19,.,ASSISRERAF
TRBV7-9,.,ASSLGTGTGYGYT
TRBV27,.,ASSLFSGNTIY
TRBV30,.,AWSGDKELF
TRBV6-1,.,ASSPRGPEKLF
TRBV6-6,.,ASRQDRELYGYT
TRBV7-9,.,ASSLAYSARTPGDTQY
TRBV28,.,ASSPGLAGMYEQY
TRBV5-1,.,ASSPKSTGDYGYT
TRBV5-1,.,ASSLDGNQPQH
TRBV27,once,ASSLGVGTGELF
TRBV30,.,AWRPGQAGVQPQH